The next 25 T cell receptor beta chains were all read from a single sample in a study of T cell responses to AZD1222 COVID-19 vaccine. The table came from immunoSEQ multiplex PCR; TCRdb's copy has only in-frame clones and leaves some out. The sample includes roughly 190,000 clones, around 94% of them seen just once. Specimen: peripheral blood, collected 28 days after the second dose of the MenACWY control vaccine. All receptors derive from an adult who received the MenACWY meningococcal vaccine as a control.

This clone was detected once. The genes are TRBV30 and TRBJ1-1, with 7 bases fitting TRBD1. Trimming at V came to 4 bases and at J to 14 bases, leaving 16 bases not matched to a gene. Germline CDR1 is GTSNPN and CDR2 is SVGIG (reference sequence). This CDR3 is built from 13 residues. In DNA form, the CDR3 reads TGTGCCTGGATCGAAGTCTGGAGGGGGCAAGGCTTCTTT. This translates into CAWIEVWRGQGFF.

The rearrangement uses TRBV14 and TRBJ2-7; either TRBD1 or TRBD2 may supply D (5 bases each). This CDR3 spans 15 amino acids. Germline V gene lookup returns CDR1 SGHDN and CDR2 FVKESK. The V end was cut by 2 bases, the J end by 3 bases, with 14 bases between. This CDR3 is CASSQQLSGRYEQYF. The CDR3 nucleotides read TGTGCCAGCAGCCAACAACTATCGGGGCGCTACGAGCAGTACTTC.

The chain employs TRBV7-8 and TRBJ1-6, with D unclear. The CDR3 totals 16 residues. The germline CDR1 and CDR2 sequences are SGHVS and FQNEAQ. Trimming took 5 bases from V and 6 from J, leaving 17 bases between them. In nucleotides, the CDR3 is TGTGCCAGCAGCACTCGGACCGGTCGGGGTAATTCACCCCTCCACTTT. Translation: CASSTRTGRGNSPLHF.

This chain uses TRBV7-2 with TRBJ1-6, with D maybe TRBD1 (6 bases). CDR1 is SGHTA, CDR2 FQGNSA, per germline. The V and J ends lost 4 bases and 7 bases respectively, with 11 bases between them. This CDR3 contains 14 residues. CDR3 sequence: CASSSQQGNSPLHF. In nucleotides, the CDR3 is TGTGCCAGCAGCTCTCAACAGGGAAATTCACCCCTCCACTTT.

The chain combines TRBV28 with TRBJ2-1; 8 positions agree with TRBD2. CDR1 is MDHEN, CDR2 SYDVKM, per germline. With V trimmed by 5 bases and J by 9 bases, 9 bases remained unmatched. CDR3 length: 14 residues. The chain's CDR3 is CASSLLSGKGEQFF. The CDR3, as DNA: TGTGCCAGCAGTCTCCTTAGCGGGAAGGGTGAGCAGTTCTTC.

The rearrangement links TRBV30 to TRBJ1-1; the match to TRBD1 covers 10 bases. Germline values: CDR1 GTSNPN, CDR2 SVGIG (reference sequence). This CDR3 has 16 amino acids. V shed 3 bases and J 1 base; nucleotides not matched to a gene: 8. In nucleotides, the CDR3 is TGTGCCTGGAGGACAGGGGGCAAATTAAGGAACACTGAAGCTTTCTTT. It yields the protein CAWRTGGKLRNTEAFF.

J is TRBJ2-7 and V is TRBV3-1 (or the pseudogene TRBV3-2), with D possibly being TRBD2 (5 bases). CDR3 length: 12 amino acids. In germline, CDR1 is LGHDT, CDR2 YNNKEL (reference sequence). Trimming left V 4 bases short and J 7 bases short, with 11 bases between. The CDR3 is CASSPGWDEQYF. CDR3 sequence (DNA): TGTGCCAGCAGCCCGGGGTGGGATGAGCAGTACTTC.

This sequence joins TRBV24-1 and TRBJ2-2; a weak D match, TRBD1 (5 bases). In germline, CDR1 is KGHDR, CDR2 SFDVKD. V was clipped by 5 bases and J by 9 bases, with 12 bases between them. This CDR3 is built from 13 residues. This CDR3 reads CATSGQGSRELFF. The CDR3 nucleotides are TGTGCCACCAGTGGCCAGGGATCAAGGGAGCTGTTTTTT.

This chain joins TRBV30 and TRBJ1-1; D gene uncertain. This CDR3 comprises 11 residues. V lost 3 bases and J 5 bases, leaving 7 bases between the germline ends. Germline CDR1 GTSNPN, CDR2 SVGIG (reference sequence). CDR3 region: CAWSAQTEAFF. CDR3 nucleotide sequence: TGTGCCTGGAGCGCGCAGACTGAAGCTTTCTTT.

The V and J genes are TRBV5-6 and TRBJ2-7; 9 bases agree with TRBD1. Trimming cost V 5 bases and J 1 base; bases outside gene matches: 4. Germline V gene sequence: CDR1 SGHDT, CDR2 YYEEEE. The CDR3 runs to 14 residues. The CDR3 coding sequence is TGTGCCAGCAGTTGGACAGGGGTTTCCTACGAGCAGTACTTC. Encoded protein: CASSWTGVSYEQYF.

The chain couples TRBV18 to TRBJ1-2; a possible D gene is TRBD1 (5 bases). The germline V gene has CDR1 KGHSH and CDR2 LQKENI. Trimming left V 3 bases short and J 4 bases short, with 15 bases between. CDR3 length equals 15 residues. The CDR3 spells CASSPTNGDPYGYTF. The CDR3, as DNA: TGTGCCAGCTCACCGACTAATGGGGACCCCTATGGCTACACCTTC.

The chain links TRBV25-1 to TRBJ1-6; 9 bases match TRBD1. The germline V gene has CDR1 MGHDK and CDR2 SYGVNS. CDR3 size: 16 residues. J gave up 9 bases and V 6 bases, and 12 bases lay outside the gene matches. The CDR3 is CASSRGDRVVSSPLHF. The CDR3 DNA sequence: TGTGCCAGCAGCCGGGGGGACAGGGTGGTCAGTTCACCCCTCCACTTT.

The chain employs TRBV5-4 and TRBJ1-3; no reliable D call. Germline CDR1 reads SGHNT; CDR2 reads YYREEE (reference sequence). Trimming stripped 0 bases from V and 8 bases from J, with 6 bases between. The CDR3 loop spans 12 amino acids. In nucleotides, the CDR3 is TGTGCCAGCAGCTTGGACGGGGACACCATATATTTT. Translated, it gives CASSLDGDTIYF.

The chain links TRBV6-5 to TRBJ1-5, with D unresolved. Germline-derived CDR1 and CDR2 are MNHEY and SVGAGI. The CDR3 is 15 residues long. Trimming took 6 bases from V and 0 from J, leaving 12 bases between them. Written as DNA, the CDR3 is TGTGCCAGCAGCCCGGGCCATTATAGCAATCAGCCCCAGCATTTT. This sequence encodes CASSPGHYSNQPQHF.

J is TRBJ1-2 and V is TRBV30, with a weak D call TRBD1 (5 bases). Germline loops: CDR1 GTSNPN, CDR2 SVGIG (reference sequence). The CDR3 contains 15 residues. Trimming removed 0 bases from V and 3 bases from J, with 14 bases in between. The CDR3 bases are TGTGCCTGGAGTGTACGGGGCTCCCCCCACTATGGCTACACCTTC. Translated: CAWSVRGSPHYGYTF.

The rearrangement uses TRBV9 and TRBJ2-5; 8 nucleotides line up with TRBD1. Trimming took 4 bases from V and 1 from J; bases not matched to a gene: 6. CDR1 SGDLS and CDR2 YYNGEE come from the germline V gene. The CDR3 has 15 residues. CDR3 loop: CASSQDRGGQETQYF. CDR3 sequence (DNA): TGTGCCAGCAGCCAAGACAGGGGTGGCCAAGAGACCCAGTACTTC.

This clone was detected only once. The chain joins TRBV7-8 to TRBJ2-1; the D gene could be TRBD1 or TRBD2 (5 bases each). The germline V and J ends were trimmed by 5 bases and 8 bases, with 25 bases remaining between them. Germline CDR1 and CDR2: SGHVS and FQNEAQ. This CDR3 is built from 17 residues. CDR3 nucleotide sequence: TGTGCCAGCAGCCCGGAACTGGGGCAGGGAGAACGCTATGAGCAGTTCTTC. It specifies CASSPELGQGERYEQFF.

This chain connects TRBV7-8 to TRBJ2-5; D is uncertain. The CDR3 length is 12 residues. CDR1 and CDR2 (germline): SGHVS, FQNEAQ. V was cut by 5 bases and J by 4 bases, with 8 bases left in between. CDR3 sequence: CASSLLRETQYF. The CDR3 DNA is TGTGCCAGCAGCCTACTAAGAGAGACCCAGTACTTC.

The chain couples TRBV19 to TRBJ2-7, with unresolved D. V dropped 4 bases and J dropped 3 bases, with 7 bases sitting between them. The CDR3 runs 12 residues. Germline CDR1 and CDR2: LNHDA and SQIVND (reference sequence). The CDR3 DNA reads TGTGCCAGTAGTACCCTGGGCTACGAGCAGTACTTC. Encoded protein: CASSTLGYEQYF.

This clone was counted once. The same CDR3 also results from other DNA sequences found in this sample. The chain combines TRBV9 with TRBJ1-5; D is unresolved. The ends were cut back, 0 bases at V and 0 bases at J, with 7 bases in the middle. This CDR3 is built from 15 residues. CDR1 SGDLS and CDR2 YYNGEE come from the germline V gene. The DNA for the CDR3 is TGTGCCAGCAGCGTAGGTCCGGATAGCAATCAGCCCCAGCATTTT. Residues: CASSVGPDSNQPQHF.

The sample holds a few counts of this clone. This sequence joins TRBV25-1 and TRBJ1-4; D is uncertain. Germline V CDR1 and CDR2: MGHDK, SYGVNS. Trimming took off 4 bases at V and 3 bases at J, with 18 bases between the two ends. The CDR3 sequence is 17 residues long. The CDR3: CASSALKGNRSNEKLFF. In DNA, the CDR3 is TGTGCCAGCAGTGCTCTAAAAGGGAACAGATCTAATGAAAAACTGTTTTTT.

This chain connects TRBV21-1 to TRBJ1-3; the table's D call, TRBD1, was not checked against the DNA. TRBV21-1 is reported as a pseudogene. The CDR3 length is 14 residues. CDR3 bases: TGTGCCAGCAGCATTAGACAAGCTGGAAACACCATATATTTT. Its translation: CASSIRQAGNTIYF.

This chain connects TRBV6-1 to TRBJ2-3; D gene uncertain. CDR1 MNHNS and CDR2 SASEGT come from the germline V gene. The CDR3 extends over 15 amino acids. V lost 3 bases to trimming and J lost 0 bases, with 10 bases between them. CDR3 protein: CASSEGTRSTDTQYF. The CDR3 DNA reads as TGTGCCAGCAGTGAGGGCACCCGGAGCACAGATACGCAGTATTTT.

The chain joins TRBV18 to TRBJ1-2; D call uncertain. CDR1 and CDR2 from the germline V gene are KGHSH and LQKENI. The CDR3 contains 15 residues. The ends were cut back, 1 base at V and 3 bases at J, with 12 bases in the middle. CDR3 sequence reads: CASSPLDLPDYGYTF. The CDR3 bases are TGTGCCAGCTCACCACTTGACCTGCCGGACTATGGCTACACCTTC.

The chain couples TRBV28 to TRBJ2-3; 7 bases match TRBD2. The CDR3 extends over 14 amino acids. V was clipped by 3 bases and J by 4 bases; unmatched bases: 4. The germline gives CDR1 MDHEN, CDR2 SYDVKM. CDR3 coding DNA: TGTGCCAGCAGTTTGGGGAGGGTCTCAGATACGCAGTATTTT. Protein product: CASSLGRVSDTQYF.